This T cell receptor beta chain was captured in a study of blood T cell repertoires in COVID-19. Background on the study: Some COVID-19 samples were acute and others convalescent; all came from the United States, Italy and Spain. Sample material is recorded as cDNA or gDNA derived from T cells, B-cell-depleted T cells, or PBMCs.

It was during active infection that Seattle patients were enrolled and then longitudinally followed. As processed by the authors: For nucleated cells, counts were estimated from reference gene primer amplification. Sequencing used immunoSEQ multiplex PCR; TCRdb keeps in-frame clones, though not all of them. The D gene and trimming were derived from the DNA, and the V and J assignments and clone size from that table. The top ten hold about 4.9% of the sample, which has about 170,000 clones, more than 75% seen once. CDR3 length: 14 amino acids. After removal of 4 bases from V and 9 bases from J, the junction contained 6 bases not matched to a gene. Germline loops: CDR1 MDHEN, CDR2 SYDVKM.

The chain has TRBV28 and TRBJ1-6; 7 bases line up with TRBD1. This clonotype was sampled from a man aged 18-30 years with COVID-19, enrolled during active disease. What was sequenced was peripheral blood. CDR3 coding DNA: TGTGCCAGCAGTTCACGACAGGGAACTTCACCCCTCCACTTT. Translation: CASSSRQGTSPLHF.